The 10 T cell receptor beta chains in this list originate from one sample, sequenced in a study of CD8 T cells in ankylosing spondylitis. General observations from the study: Among TCR beta sequences, a motif of several highly homologous variants appeared characteristic of ankylosing spondylitis blood.

Each CDR3 protein is one row after TCRdb ran MiXCR on the 5' RACE reads. The repertoire holds some 800,000 distinct CDR3 sequences, around 11% seen once, with roughly 0.51% in the top ten. These receptors are not linked to any known antigen. Sequencing was done on a sample of blood, either unsorted or a sorted T cell fraction (not recorded which). Receptors were obtained from a male donor with ankylosing spondylitis.

The rearrangement links TRBV20-1 to TRBJ2-6; D not resolved. Germline values: CDR1 DFQATT, CDR2 SNEGSKA (reference sequence). Trimming took 1 base from V and 0 from J, leaving 7 bases between them. This CDR3 comprises 15 residues. CDR3 loop: CSARAHNSGANVLTF. Written as DNA, the CDR3 is TGCAGTGCTAGAGCACATAACTCTGGGGCCAACGTCCTGACTTTC.

The genes are TRBV6-2 or TRBV6-3 and TRBJ2-7; the match to TRBD1 covers 10 bases. CDR1 and CDR2 from the germline V gene are MNHEY and SVGEGT. After removal of 8 bases from V and 3 bases from J, the junction contained 10 bases not matched to a gene. There are 15 residues in the CDR3. The CDR3: CASQGRDRGRYEQYF. The CDR3 DNA follows: TGTGCCAGCCAAGGGCGAGACAGGGGGCGCTACGAGCAGTACTTC.

This clonotype has ten or more counts. This rearrangement joins TRBV5-1 to TRBJ2-1; tentatively, D is TRBD2 (5 bases). The CDR3 spans 15 residues. CDR1 is SGHRS, CDR2 YFSETQ, per germline. Trimming took 1 base from V and 4 from J, leaving 12 bases between them. The CDR3 DNA reads TGCGCCAGCAGCTTGCGGTCGGGATTTTACAATGAGCAGTTCTTC. This translates into CASSLRSGFYNEQFF. The entire variable domain, with the rest obtained from reference TRBV5-1 and TRBJ2-1, is as follows: KAGVTQTPRYLIKTRGQQVTLSCSPISGHRSVSWYQQTPGQGLQFLFEYFSETQRNKGNFPGRFSGRQFSNSRSEMNVSTLELGDSALYLCASSLRSGFYNEQFFGPGTRLTVL.

Many counts were recorded for this clonotype. This chain joins TRBV20-1 and TRBJ2-7; D not certain. The V end was cut by 1 base, the J end by 4 bases, with 5 bases between. This CDR3 contains 11 residues. Per germline, CDR1 DFQATT and CDR2 SNEGSKA (reference sequence). In DNA form, the CDR3 reads TGCAGTGCTAGAGTCACATACGAGCAGTACTTC. Translation gives CSARVTYEQYF.

V and J are TRBV6-5 and TRBJ2-5; weak D call: TRBD1 (6 bases). Germline V gene data show CDR1 as MNHEY and CDR2 as SVGAGI. The CDR3 consists of 14 residues. V lost 2 bases and J 4 bases, leaving 11 bases between the germline ends. The DNA for the CDR3 is TGTGCCAGCAGTTACAGGGGGTATCGAGAGACCCAGTACTTC. It is translated as CASSYRGYRETQYF.

The chain recombines TRBV5-1 with TRBJ2-3; the match to TRBD1 covers 10 bases. The CDR3 totals 16 residues. The V and J ends lost 4 bases and 7 bases, in that order; junction bases with no gene match: 12. The V gene's germline CDR1 is SGHRS and CDR2 YFSETQ. The CDR3 DNA reads TGCGCCAGCAGCCCGACAGGGGGCATAGGCCTGAATACGCAGTATTTT. Translating gives CASSPTGGIGLNTQYF.

This clonotype was seen a handful of times. The gene calls are TRBV9 and TRBJ2-2; TRBD2 agrees at 8 bases. With V trimmed by 4 bases and J by 6 bases, 14 bases remained unmatched. The CDR3 runs to 17 residues. The germline gives CDR1 SGDLS, CDR2 YYNGEE. CDR3 in amino acids: CASSPPGGTNLPGELFF. CDR3 in DNA: TGTGCCAGCAGCCCCCCGGGGGGGACCAATCTCCCCGGGGAGCTGTTTTTT. Full variable domain (outside the CDR3, taken from reference TRBV9 and TRBJ2-2): DSGVTQTPKHLITATGQRVTLRCSPRSGDLSVYWYQQSLDQGLQFLIQYYNGEERAKGNILERFSAQQFPDLHSELNLSSLELGDSALYFCASSPPGGTNLPGELFFGEGSRLTVL.

A single count supports this clonotype. The J gene is TRBJ2-1, the V gene TRBV28; tentatively, D is TRBD1 (7 bases). Germline CDR1 is MDHEN and CDR2 is SYDVKM. This CDR3 has 15 residues. V was clipped by 7 bases and J by 10 bases, with 23 bases between them. Here the CDR3 reads CASNTRRGRKEEQFF. CDR3 DNA: TGTGCCAGCAACACACGGAGGGGGCGGAAGGAGGAGCAGTTCTTC.

The rearrangement links TRBV15 to TRBJ1-2; 7 bases align to TRBD1. The J segment lost 6 bases and the V segment lost 4 bases, leaving 11 bases of the junction unmatched. The CDR3 is 15 residues long. Germline V gene sequence: CDR1 LNHNV, CDR2 YYDKDF (reference sequence). The CDR3 DNA reads as TGTGCCACCAGCAACACGAGACAGGGTTATCATGGCTACACCTTC. Translating it yields CATSNTRQGYHGYTF. The whole variable domain, remainder taken from reference TRBV15 and TRBJ1-2, is DAMVIQNPRYQVTQFGKPVTLSCSQTLNHNVMYWYQQKSSQAPKLLFHYYDKDFNNEADTPDNFQSRRPNTSFCFLDIRSPGLGDTAMYLCATSNTRQGYHGYTFGSGTRLTVV.

Only a few counts were recorded for this clonotype. The rearrangement joins TRBV20-1 to TRBJ2-5; D is ambiguous. The CDR3 sequence is 12 residues long. With 3 bases removed from V and 5 bases from J, the gap between germline ends came to 10 bases. The germline V gene encodes CDR1 DFQATT and CDR2 SNEGSKA (reference sequence). The CDR3 sequence: CSARRLLETQYF. The CDR3, as DNA: TGCAGTGCTAGGAGACTCCTGGAGACCCAGTACTTC.